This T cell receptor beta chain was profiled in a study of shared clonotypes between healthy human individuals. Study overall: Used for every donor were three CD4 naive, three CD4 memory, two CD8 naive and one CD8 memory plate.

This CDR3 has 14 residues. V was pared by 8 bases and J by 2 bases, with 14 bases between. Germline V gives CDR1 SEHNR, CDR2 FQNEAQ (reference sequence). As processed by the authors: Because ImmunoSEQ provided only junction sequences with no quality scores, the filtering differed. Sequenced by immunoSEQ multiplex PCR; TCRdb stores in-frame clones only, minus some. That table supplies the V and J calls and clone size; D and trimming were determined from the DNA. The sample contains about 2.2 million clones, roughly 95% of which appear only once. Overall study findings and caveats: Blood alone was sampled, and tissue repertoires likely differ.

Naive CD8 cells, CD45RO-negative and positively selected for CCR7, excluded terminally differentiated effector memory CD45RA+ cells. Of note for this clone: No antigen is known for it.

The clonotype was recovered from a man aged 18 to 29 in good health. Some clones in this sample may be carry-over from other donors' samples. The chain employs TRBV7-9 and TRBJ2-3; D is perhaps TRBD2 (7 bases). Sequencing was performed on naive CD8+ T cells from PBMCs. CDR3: CASPSAGATDTQYF. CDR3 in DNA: TGTGCCAGCCCCAGTGCGGGGGCCACAGATACGCAGTATTTT.